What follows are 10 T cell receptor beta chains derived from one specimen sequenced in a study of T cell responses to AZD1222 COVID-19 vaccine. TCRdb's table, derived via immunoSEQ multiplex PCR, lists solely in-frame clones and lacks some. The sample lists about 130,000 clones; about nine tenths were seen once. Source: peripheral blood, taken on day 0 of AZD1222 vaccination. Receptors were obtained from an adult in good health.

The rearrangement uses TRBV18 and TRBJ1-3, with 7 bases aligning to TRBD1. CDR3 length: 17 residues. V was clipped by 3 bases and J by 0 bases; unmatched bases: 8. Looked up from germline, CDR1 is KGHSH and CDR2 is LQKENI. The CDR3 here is CASSPFPHRGSGNTIYF. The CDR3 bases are TGTGCCAGCTCACCCTTCCCGCACAGGGGCTCTGGAAACACCATATATTTT.

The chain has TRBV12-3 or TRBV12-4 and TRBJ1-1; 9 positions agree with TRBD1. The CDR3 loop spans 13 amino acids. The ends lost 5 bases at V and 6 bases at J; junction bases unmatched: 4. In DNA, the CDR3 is TGTGCCAGCAGTCTCCGACAGGGGGCTGAAGCTTTCTTT. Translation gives CASSLRQGAEAFF.

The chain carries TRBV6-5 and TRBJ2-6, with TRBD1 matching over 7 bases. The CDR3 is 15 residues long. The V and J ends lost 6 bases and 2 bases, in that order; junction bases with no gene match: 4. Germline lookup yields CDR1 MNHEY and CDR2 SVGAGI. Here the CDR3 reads CASSQDRAGANVLTF. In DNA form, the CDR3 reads TGTGCCAGCAGCCAAGACAGGGCTGGGGCCAACGTCCTGACTTTC.

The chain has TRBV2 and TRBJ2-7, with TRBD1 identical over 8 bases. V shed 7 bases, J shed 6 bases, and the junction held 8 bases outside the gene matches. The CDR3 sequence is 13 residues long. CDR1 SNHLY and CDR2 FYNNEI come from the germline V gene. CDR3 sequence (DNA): TGTGCCAGCACCGGGGACGACAGGGGCGAGCAGTACTTC. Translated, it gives CASTGDDRGEQYF.

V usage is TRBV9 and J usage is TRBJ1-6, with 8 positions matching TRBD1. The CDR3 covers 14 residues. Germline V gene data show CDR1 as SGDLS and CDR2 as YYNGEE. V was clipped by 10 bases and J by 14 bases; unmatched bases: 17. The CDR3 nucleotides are TGTGCCTCGATCGGACAGGGCCTACGTCGGGCCCTCCACTTT. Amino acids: CASIGQGLRRALHF.

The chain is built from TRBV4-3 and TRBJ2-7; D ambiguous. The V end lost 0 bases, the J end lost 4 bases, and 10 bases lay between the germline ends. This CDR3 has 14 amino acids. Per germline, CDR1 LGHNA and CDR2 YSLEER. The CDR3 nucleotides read TGCGCCAGCAGCCAAGATCCGGTGGATTACGAGCAGTACTTC. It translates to CASSQDPVDYEQYF.

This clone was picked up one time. The CDR3 DNA reads TGTGCCACCAGCAGAGTGGGGGACCATGCCAGGGGCACTGAAGCTTTCTTT. Translated, it gives CATSRVGDHARGTEAFF. The chain recombines TRBV15 with TRBJ1-1; TRBD1 is a possible D gene (6 bases). V was shortened by 1 base and J by 4 bases, with 19 bases between the two germline ends. This CDR3 is built from 17 residues. CDR1 and CDR2 (germline): LNHNV, YYDKDF (reference sequence).

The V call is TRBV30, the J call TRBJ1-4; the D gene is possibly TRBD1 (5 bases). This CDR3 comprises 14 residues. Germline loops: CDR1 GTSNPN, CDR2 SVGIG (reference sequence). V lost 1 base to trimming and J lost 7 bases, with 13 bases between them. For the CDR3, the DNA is TGTGCCTGGAGTGCAGGGAATTGGGCTGAAAAACTGTTTTTT. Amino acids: CAWSAGNWAEKLFF.

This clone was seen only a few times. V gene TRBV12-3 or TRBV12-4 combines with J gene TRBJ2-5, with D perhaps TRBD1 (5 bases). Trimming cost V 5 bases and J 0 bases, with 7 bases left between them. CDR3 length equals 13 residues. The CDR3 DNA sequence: TGTGCCAGCAGTACAGGAAACCAAGAGACCCAGTACTTC. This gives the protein CASSTGNQETQYF.

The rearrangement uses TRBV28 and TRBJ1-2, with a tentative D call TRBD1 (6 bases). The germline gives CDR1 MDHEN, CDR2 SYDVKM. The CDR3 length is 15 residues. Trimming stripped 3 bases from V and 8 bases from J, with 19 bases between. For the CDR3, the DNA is TGTGCCAGCAGTTTGGGAAATCCAGGGGTTCAGGGCTACACCTTC. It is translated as CASSLGNPGVQGYTF.